This T cell receptor (beta chain) was sequenced in a study of cytotoxic CD8 clonotypes in ibrutinib-treated CLL. Looking at the study overall: After treatment lasting a median 12 months, range 6 to 36, response samples were collected.

The CDR3 has 16 residues. V lost 4 bases and J 3 bases, leaving 19 bases between the germline ends. The germline V gene encodes CDR1 KGHSH and CDR2 LQKENI. This clone has just a few counts. Generated by immunoSEQ multiplex PCR, the TCRdb table keeps only in-frame clones and is missing some. The table records 140,000 to 150,000 clones, roughly 76% of them present only once. The sample in question was PBMCs, obtained after 24 months of ibrutinib treatment. J is TRBJ2-7 and V is TRBV18; D may correspond to TRBD1 or TRBD2 (7 bases each). The receptor's source is a human donor with chronic lymphocytic leukemia. The chain's CDR3 is CASSQRGEGAYYEQYF. In DNA form, the CDR3 reads TGTGCCAGCTCACAACGAGGGGAGGGGGCCTACTACGAGCAGTACTTC.